This entry is about one TCR beta chain. This sample was taken from a study of blood T cell repertoires in COVID-19. The germline gives CDR1 MGHRA, CDR2 YSYEKL. V lost 8 bases, J lost 6 bases, and 13 bases lay in between. There are 12 residues in the CDR3. Some clones are missing from TCRdb's copy, which holds only in-frame ones; the method was immunoSEQ multiplex PCR. Among 20,000 to 25,000 clones, around 82% were seen once, and the ten largest hold roughly 13%. The sample taken for sequencing was peripheral blood. This clonotype was sampled from a man aged 55-75 years with active COVID-19. The rearrangement joins TRBV4-1 to TRBJ1-1; tentative D call: TRBD1 (5 bases). For the CDR3, the DNA is TGCGCCAGCCGGGGGGGAGGGGCTGAAGCTTTCTTT. This translates into CASRGGGAEAFF.